This entry lists 28 T cell receptor beta chains sequenced from one sample in a study of naive and memory T cell subsets. Study-wide findings and caveats: Especially in CD8 cells, naive repertoires contained a few larger clonotypes, possibly CD45RA-re-expressing memory cells.

The antigens of these receptors remain unknown. Two oligonucleotides, mixed equimolar, formed the beta constant-region primer covering TRBC1 and TRBC2. Nested alpha and beta constant-region primers with the SP2 primer drove four PCR rounds on ligated cDNA. TCRdb re-called the UMI-ligation and nested PCR reads through MiXCR, storing one row per CDR3 protein. This table has under 150,000 distinct CDR3 sequences, 15% to 25% appearing once. The source material was naive CD8+ T cells from blood. All receptors come from a human donor in good health.

This clonotype was observed a handful of times. This chain links TRBV7-9 with TRBJ1-2; 7 positions match TRBD1. With 4 bases clipped from V and 1 base from J, the junction kept 9 bases outside the gene matches. In germline, CDR1 is SEHNR, CDR2 FQNEAQ (reference sequence). CDR3 length: 16 amino acids. CDR3 in amino acids: CASSSNTGTDNYGYTF. CDR3 in DNA: TGTGCCAGCAGCTCAAATACCGGGACAGATAACTATGGCTACACCTTC.

The chain couples TRBV5-1 to TRBJ2-1; perhaps D is TRBD1 or TRBD2 (6 bases each). The CDR3 length is 16 residues. V lost 0 bases to trimming and J lost 2 bases, with 12 bases between them. Germline V gives CDR1 SGHRS, CDR2 YFSETQ. CDR3 region: CASSLGVGGPYNEQFF. The DNA for the CDR3 is TGCGCCAGCAGCTTGGGTGTCGGGGGCCCCTACAATGAGCAGTTCTTC.

This clonotype was found once. This chain links TRBV2 with TRBJ2-7, with D possibly being TRBD1 (6 bases). CDR3 size: 15 residues. CDR1 and CDR2 (germline): SNHLY, FYNNEI. V was clipped by 2 bases and J by 4 bases, with 15 bases between them. CDR3 sequence: CASSERQGILYEQYF. The CDR3 bases are TGTGCCAGCAGTGAACGTCAGGGGATCCTATACGAGCAGTACTTC.

V usage is TRBV6-6 and J usage is TRBJ2-1, with no clear D. This CDR3 spans 15 amino acids. CDR1 is MNHNY and CDR2 is SVGAGI in the germline V gene (reference sequence). V was clipped by 7 bases and J by 5 bases, with 18 bases between them. The DNA for the CDR3 is TGTGCCAGCACGTTCCGTGGGGAAAGCGACAATGAGCAGTTCTTC. Its protein product is CASTFRGESDNEQFF.

This clonotype has only a few counts. The chain combines TRBV27 with TRBJ2-2, with 8 bases matching TRBD1. There are 12 residues in the CDR3. V dropped 8 bases and J dropped 6; count of bases not matched to a gene: 2. The germline gives CDR1 MNHEY, CDR2 SMNVEV (reference sequence). CDR3 protein: CASVTGAGELFF. The CDR3 region has the DNA TGTGCCAGCGTGACAGGGGCCGGGGAGCTGTTTTTT.

Only a few counts were recorded for this clonotype. The rearrangement links TRBV4-3 to TRBJ2-1; D remains ambiguous. CDR3 length equals 17 residues. V dropped 0 bases and J dropped 7 bases, with 19 bases sitting between them. The germline V gene has CDR1 LGHNA and CDR2 YSLEER. CDR3 protein: CASSQDPDDPDWNEQFF. The CDR3 coding sequence is TGCGCCAGCAGCCAAGATCCGGACGACCCTGATTGGAATGAGCAGTTCTTC.

The chain joins TRBV3-1 to TRBJ2-3; 7 bases line up with TRBD2. CDR1 and CDR2 (germline): LGHDT, YNNKEL (reference sequence). The CDR3 is 16 residues long. V shed 4 bases, J shed 0 bases, and the junction held 7 bases outside the gene matches. CDR3 nucleotides: TGTGCCAGCAGCCCCTGGTTTAGCGGGAGCACAGATACGCAGTATTTT. Protein product: CASSPWFSGSTDTQYF.

A few counts support this clonotype. The V call is TRBV7-6, the J call TRBJ2-2, with 9 bases fitting TRBD2. This CDR3 has 15 residues. With 1 base clipped from V and 5 bases from J, the junction kept 2 bases outside the gene matches. CDR1 and CDR2 from the germline V gene are SGHVS and FNYEAQ. The CDR3 protein is CASSLGTSETGELFF. CDR3 sequence (DNA): TGTGCCAGCAGCTTAGGGACTAGCGAAACCGGGGAGCTGTTTTTT. The full variable domain, with the rest looked up from reference TRBV7-6 and TRBJ2-2, is GAGVSQSPRYKVTKRGQDVALRCDPISGHVSLYWYRQALGQGPEFLTYFNYEAQQDKSGLPNDRFSAERPEGSISTLTIQRTEQRDSAMYRCASSLGTSETGELFFGEGSRLTVL.

This clonotype has just a few counts. The rearrangement links TRBV27 to TRBJ2-1; D unclear. Trimming pared 2 bases from V and 4 bases from J, leaving 12 bases between. From germline, CDR1 is MNHEY and CDR2 SMNVEV (reference sequence). This CDR3 region has 15 residues. The CDR3 here is CASSLGEMIYNEQFF. CDR3 DNA: TGTGCCAGCAGTTTAGGTGAAATGATTTACAATGAGCAGTTCTTC.

This chain links TRBV12-3 or TRBV12-4 with TRBJ2-1, with D tentatively TRBD2 (6 bases). Trimming removed 6 bases at V and 4 bases at J, with 13 bases between. The CDR3 totals 14 residues. The CDR3 DNA follows: TGTGCCAGCAGCCCCGGGGAGGCTTACAATGAGCAGTTCTTC. This sequence encodes CASSPGEAYNEQFF.

V gene TRBV6-5 combines with J gene TRBJ1-2; no definite D call. CDR3 length: 14 residues. V was cut by 7 bases and J by 10 bases, with 22 bases left in between. Germline V gene lookup returns CDR1 MNHEY and CDR2 SVGAGI. CDR3 DNA: TGTGCCAGCACCCCAAACCCTGCCGTCACTGACTACACCTTC. Amino acids: CASTPNPAVTDYTF.

The chain couples TRBV13 to TRBJ2-3; a weak D match, TRBD2 (5 bases). The V end lost 5 bases, the J end lost 0 bases, and 15 bases lay between the germline ends. CDR1 is PRHDT, CDR2 FYEKMQ, per germline (reference sequence). The CDR3 is made up of 16 amino acids. The CDR3 nucleotides are TGTGCCAGCAGCCTCCGACTATTAACGAGCACAGATACGCAGTATTTT. Its protein is CASSLRLLTSTDTQYF.

The V and J genes are TRBV4-1 and TRBJ1-1; D is uncertain. The V gene lost 0 bases and the J gene lost 5 bases, with 7 bases spanning the gap. Germline V CDR1 and CDR2: MGHRA, YSYEKL. The CDR3 spans 13 residues. The CDR3 region has the DNA TGCGCCAGCAGCCAAGATGTGGGTACTGAAGCTTTCTTT. It encodes CASSQDVGTEAFF.

The genes are TRBV5-1 and TRBJ2-7; D tentatively reads TRBD1 or TRBD2 (5 bases each). The CDR3 is 15 residues long. V lost 1 base and J lost 5, with 16 bases in between. Germline-derived CDR1 and CDR2 are SGHRS and YFSETQ. This chain's CDR3 is CASSLYPGPADEQYF. In DNA form, the CDR3 reads TGCGCCAGCAGCTTGTACCCGGGGCCGGCCGACGAGCAGTACTTC. The variable domain in full, with the rest retrieved from reference TRBV5-1 and TRBJ2-7, is KAGVTQTPRYLIKTRGQQVTLSCSPISGHRSVSWYQQTPGQGLQFLFEYFSETQRNKGNFPGRFSGRQFSNSRSEMNVSTLELGDSALYLCASSLYPGPADEQYFGPGTRLTVT.

The chain is built from TRBV20-1 and TRBJ1-6; 7 bases fit TRBD1. This CDR3 comprises 16 residues. Losses at the gene ends were 2 bases for V and 4 bases for J; bases not matched to a gene: 8. CDR1 is DFQATT and CDR2 is SNEGSKA in the germline V gene (reference sequence). CDR3 loop: CSARSSGTDYNSPLHF. Written as DNA, the CDR3 is TGCAGTGCTAGAAGTTCCGGGACAGATTATAATTCACCCCTCCACTTT.

This chain uses TRBV2 with TRBJ1-1, with D possibly matching TRBD1 (5 bases). Trimming left V 11 bases short and J 4 bases short, with 20 bases between. The CDR3 runs 14 residues. CDR1 is SNHLY, CDR2 FYNNEI, per germline. For the CDR3, the DNA is TGTGCCGGCACCGAGCTTGGGGCCGGCACTGAAGCTTTCTTT. It specifies CAGTELGAGTEAFF. Full variable domain (missing parts from reference TRBV2 and TRBJ1-1): EPEVTQTPSHQVTQMGQEVILRCVPISNHLYFYWYRQILGQKVEFLVSFYNNEISEKSEIFDDQFSVERPDGSNFTLKIRSTKLEDSAMYFCAGTELGAGTEAFFGQGTRLTVV.

The chain uses TRBV29-1 and TRBJ2-7; a possible D gene is TRBD2 (5 bases). This CDR3 spans 12 amino acids. Germline lookup yields CDR1 SQVTM and CDR2 ANQGSEA. Trimming shortened V by 6 bases and J by 2 bases, and 11 bases separated the two germline ends. The CDR3 protein is CSVVTSTYEQYF. The CDR3 DNA reads as TGCAGCGTCGTTACTAGTACCTACGAGCAGTACTTC.

This sequence joins TRBV30 and TRBJ1-2; D gene unclear. Germline CDR1 GTSNPN, CDR2 SVGIG (reference sequence). Trimming removed 3 bases from V and 3 bases from J, with 11 bases in between. The CDR3 extends over 13 amino acids. The CDR3 sequence: CAWSPEDHYGYTF. As DNA, the CDR3 is TGTGCCTGGAGCCCGGAGGATCACTATGGCTACACCTTC.

This chain uses TRBV7-2 with TRBJ2-2; 9 bases align to TRBD2. The CDR3 length is 20 residues. The V gene's germline CDR1 is SGHTA and CDR2 FQGNSA. The trim removed 2 bases at V and 5 bases at J, leaving 18 bases unmatched. CDR3 region: CASSLRPGPRLAGRTGELFF. In nucleotides, the CDR3 is TGTGCCAGCAGCTTAAGGCCCGGGCCAAGGCTAGCGGGAAGGACCGGGGAGCTGTTTTTT.

This clonotype was seen a few times. CDR3 sequence: CASNSGYEQYF. DNA for the CDR3: TGTGCCAGCAATTCGGGATACGAGCAGTACTTC. The V and J genes are TRBV28 and TRBJ2-7, with D perhaps TRBD2 (5 bases). Trimming took off 7 bases at V and 4 bases at J, with 8 bases between the two ends. The CDR3 spans 11 residues. The germline V gene has CDR1 MDHEN and CDR2 SYDVKM.

The chain combines TRBV7-9 with TRBJ2-1; D is possibly TRBD2 (6 bases). Germline assignment: CDR1 SEHNR and CDR2 FQNEAQ (reference sequence). The CDR3 contains 14 residues. Deletions cut 6 bases from V and 4 bases from J, with 13 bases between. CDR3 in DNA: TGTGCCAGCAGGTCTAAGGGAGGATACAATGAGCAGTTCTTC. It specifies CASRSKGGYNEQFF.

Only a few counts were recorded for this clonotype. The chain uses TRBV15 and TRBJ2-1; no clear D. From germline, CDR1 is LNHNV and CDR2 YYDKDF (reference sequence). V lost 5 bases and J 8 bases, leaving 22 bases between the germline ends. There are 16 residues in the CDR3. The DNA for the CDR3 is TGTGCCACCAGCGGGTCAGTAGCCATGATTCACGATGAGCAGTTCTTC. Translated, it gives CATSGSVAMIHDEQFF.

This clonotype was counted many times. The genes are TRBV6-5 and TRBJ1-1, with D maybe TRBD1 (6 bases). Per germline, CDR1 MNHEY and CDR2 SVGAGI. The CDR3 runs to 11 residues. Trimming left V 5 bases short and J 6 bases short, with 7 bases between. The CDR3 nucleotides are TGTGCCAGCAGTAGGGGGGCTGAAGCTTTCTTT. Amino acids: CASSRGAEAFF.

As to this clonotype: A junction end diverges from the germline sequence, so it may reflect a read error. This chain uses TRBV12-3 or TRBV12-4 with TRBJ2-7; 7 bases are a match to TRBD2. This CDR3 has 16 residues. The CDR3 DNA sequence: TGTGCCAGCATTTTACAGGCCGGGAGGACGATCTACGAGCAGTACTTC. Protein product: CASILQAGRTIYEQYF.

The sample holds a few counts of this clonotype. This chain links TRBV20-1 with TRBJ2-7; tentative D call: TRBD2 (6 bases). The CDR3 contains 13 residues. The germline V and J ends were trimmed by 3 bases and 0 bases, with 9 bases remaining between them. Germline V gene lookup returns CDR1 DFQATT and CDR2 SNEGSKA (reference sequence). The CDR3 nucleotides read TGCAGTGCTAGGCGGGACGACTCCTACGAGCAGTACTTC. Translation: CSARRDDSYEQYF.

This chain links TRBV7-8 with TRBJ1-1; TRBD1 might be the D (6 bases). Germline CDR1 reads SGHVS; CDR2 reads FQNEAQ. CDR3 length: 15 amino acids. Trimming left V 1 base short and J 6 bases short, with 15 bases between. The CDR3 nucleotides are TGTGCCAGCAGCTTAGTACCGGTGGGGGGCTCTGAAGCTTTCTTT. It yields the protein CASSLVPVGGSEAFF.

The sample holds a few counts of this clonotype. The V and J genes are TRBV30 and TRBJ2-7; D is perhaps TRBD1 or TRBD2 (5 bases each). This CDR3 has 13 residues. Germline V gene data show CDR1 as GTSNPN and CDR2 as SVGIG (reference sequence). The V end lost 0 bases, the J end lost 6 bases, and 12 bases lay between the germline ends. CDR3 sequence (DNA): TGTGCCTGGAGTGTAAATGTGGGGACCGAGCAGTACTTC. This sequence encodes CAWSVNVGTEQYF.

The V call is TRBV4-1, the J call TRBJ2-7; 9 bases agree with TRBD1. This CDR3 comprises 17 residues. Germline V gene sequence: CDR1 MGHRA, CDR2 YSYEKL. Germline trimming cut 0 bases from V and 3 bases from J; bases unmatched to any gene: 9. DNA for the CDR3: TGCGCCAGCAGCCAAGAAGGGGAGGGACAGGGATACTACGAGCAGTACTTC. Protein sequence: CASSQEGEGQGYYEQYF.